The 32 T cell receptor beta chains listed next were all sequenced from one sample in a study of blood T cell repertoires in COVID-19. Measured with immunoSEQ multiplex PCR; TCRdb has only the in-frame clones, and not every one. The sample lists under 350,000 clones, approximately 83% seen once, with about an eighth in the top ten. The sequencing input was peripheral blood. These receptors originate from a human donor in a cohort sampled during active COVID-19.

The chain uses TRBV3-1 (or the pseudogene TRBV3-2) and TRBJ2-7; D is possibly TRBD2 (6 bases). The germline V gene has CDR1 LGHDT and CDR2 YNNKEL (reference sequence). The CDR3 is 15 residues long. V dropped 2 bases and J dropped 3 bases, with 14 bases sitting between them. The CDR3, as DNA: TGTGCCAGCAGCCAACGGGGGATACGGGGCTACGAGCAGTACTTC. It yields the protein CASSQRGIRGYEQYF.

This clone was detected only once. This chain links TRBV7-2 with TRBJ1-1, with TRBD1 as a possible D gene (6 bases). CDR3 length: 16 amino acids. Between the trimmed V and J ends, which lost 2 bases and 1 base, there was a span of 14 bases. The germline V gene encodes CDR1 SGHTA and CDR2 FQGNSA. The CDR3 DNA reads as TGTGCCAGCAGCTTAATTCATCACAGGGCGAACACTGAAGCTTTCTTT. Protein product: CASSLIHHRANTEAFF.

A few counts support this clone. CDR3 region: CASSQSLAGNYEQYF. The CDR3 region has the DNA TGTGCCAGCAGCCAGTCGCTAGCGGGGAACTACGAGCAGTACTTC. This rearrangement joins TRBV7-2 to TRBJ2-7, with 9 bases identical to TRBD2. This CDR3 spans 15 amino acids. V shed 5 bases, J shed 3 bases, and the junction held 8 bases outside the gene matches. CDR1 is SGHTA and CDR2 is FQGNSA in the germline V gene.

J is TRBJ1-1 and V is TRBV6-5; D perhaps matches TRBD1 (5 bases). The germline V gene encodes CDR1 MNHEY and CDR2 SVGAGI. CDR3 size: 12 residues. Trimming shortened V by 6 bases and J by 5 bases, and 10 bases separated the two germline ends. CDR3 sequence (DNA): TGTGCCAGCAGCGTAAGGGGTACTGAAGCTTTCTTT. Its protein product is CASSVRGTEAFF.

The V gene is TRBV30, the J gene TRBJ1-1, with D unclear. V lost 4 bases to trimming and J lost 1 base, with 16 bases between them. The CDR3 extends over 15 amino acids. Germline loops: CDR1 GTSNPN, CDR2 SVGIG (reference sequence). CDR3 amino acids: CAWMERGRRNTEAFF. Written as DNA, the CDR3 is TGTGCCTGGATGGAGCGGGGTCGGAGGAACACTGAAGCTTTCTTT.

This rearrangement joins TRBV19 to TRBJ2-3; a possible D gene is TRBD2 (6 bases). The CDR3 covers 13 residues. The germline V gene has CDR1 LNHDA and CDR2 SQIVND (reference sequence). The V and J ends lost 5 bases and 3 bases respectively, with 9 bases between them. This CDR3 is CASSPGTTDTQYF. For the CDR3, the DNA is TGTGCCAGTAGTCCGGGGACTACAGATACGCAGTATTTT. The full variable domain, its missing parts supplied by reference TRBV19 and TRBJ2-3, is DGGITQSPKYLFRKEGQNVTLSCEQNLNHDAMYWYRQDPGQGLRLIYYSQIVNDFQKGDIAEGYSVSREKKESFPLTVTSAQKNPTAFYLCASSPGTTDTQYFGPGTRLTVL.

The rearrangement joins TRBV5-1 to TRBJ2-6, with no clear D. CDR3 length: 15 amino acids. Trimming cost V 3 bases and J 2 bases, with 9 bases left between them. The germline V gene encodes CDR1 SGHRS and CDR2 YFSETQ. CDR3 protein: CASSSSSPGANVLTF. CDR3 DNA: TGCGCCAGCAGCTCTTCTAGTCCTGGGGCCAACGTCCTGACTTTC.

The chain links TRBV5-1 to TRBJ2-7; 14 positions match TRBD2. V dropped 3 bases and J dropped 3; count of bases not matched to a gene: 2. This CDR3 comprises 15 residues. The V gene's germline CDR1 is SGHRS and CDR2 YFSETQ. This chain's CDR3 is CASSWGTSGSYEQYF. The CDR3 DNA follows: TGCGCCAGCAGCTGGGGGACTAGCGGGAGCTACGAGCAGTACTTC.

CDR3 protein: CASSIRRTSGGGEQYF. CDR3 nucleotide sequence: TGTGCCAGTAGTATCCGGCGGACTAGCGGAGGGGGCGAGCAGTACTTC. The rearrangement links TRBV19 to TRBJ2-7; 10 bases align to TRBD2. Trimming cost V 3 bases and J 6 bases; bases outside gene matches: 11. The CDR3 consists of 16 residues. Germline CDR1 is LNHDA and CDR2 is SQIVND (reference sequence).

The CDR3 spells CASSFVPQANYGYTF. CDR3 in DNA: TGCGCCAGCAGCTTTGTTCCACAGGCTAACTATGGCTACACCTTC. V gene TRBV5-1 combines with J gene TRBJ1-2; TRBD1 is a possible D gene (5 bases). V shed 2 bases and J shed 0 bases, with 11 bases lying between them. This CDR3 has 15 residues. CDR1 SGHRS and CDR2 YFSETQ come from the germline V gene.

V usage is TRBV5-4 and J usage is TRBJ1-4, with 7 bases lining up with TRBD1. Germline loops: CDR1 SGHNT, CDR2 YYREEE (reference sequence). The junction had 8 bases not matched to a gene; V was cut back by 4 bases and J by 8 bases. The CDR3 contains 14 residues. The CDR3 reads CASSRTGQEEKLFF. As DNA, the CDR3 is TGTGCCAGCAGCCGGACAGGTCAGGAAGAAAAACTGTTTTTT.

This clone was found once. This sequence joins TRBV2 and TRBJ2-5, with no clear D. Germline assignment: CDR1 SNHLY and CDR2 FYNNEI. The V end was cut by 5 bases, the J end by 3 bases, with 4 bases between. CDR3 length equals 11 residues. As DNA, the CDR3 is TGTGCCAGCAGTTTAAAAGAGACCCAGTACTTC. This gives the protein CASSLKETQYF.

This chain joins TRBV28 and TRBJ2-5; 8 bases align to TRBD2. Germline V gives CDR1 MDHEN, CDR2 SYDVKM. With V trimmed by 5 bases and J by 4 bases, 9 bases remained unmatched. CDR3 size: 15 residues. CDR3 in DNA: TGTGCCAGCAGTCCGGGGGGGGCGGGAGGAGAGACCCAGTACTTC. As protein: CASSPGGAGGETQYF.

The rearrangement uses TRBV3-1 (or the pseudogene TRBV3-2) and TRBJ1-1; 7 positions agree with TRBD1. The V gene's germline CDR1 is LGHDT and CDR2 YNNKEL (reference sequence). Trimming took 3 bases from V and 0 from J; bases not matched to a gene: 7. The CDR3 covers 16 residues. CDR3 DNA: TGTGCCAGCAGCCACCGACAGGGACGCATGAACACTGAAGCTTTCTTT. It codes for CASSHRQGRMNTEAFF.

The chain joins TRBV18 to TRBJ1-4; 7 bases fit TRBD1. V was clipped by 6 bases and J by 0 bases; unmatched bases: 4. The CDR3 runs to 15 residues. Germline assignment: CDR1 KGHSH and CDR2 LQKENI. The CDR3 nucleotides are TGTGCCAGCTCGGGACAGAGAGCAACTAATGAAAAACTGTTTTTT. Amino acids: CASSGQRATNEKLFF.

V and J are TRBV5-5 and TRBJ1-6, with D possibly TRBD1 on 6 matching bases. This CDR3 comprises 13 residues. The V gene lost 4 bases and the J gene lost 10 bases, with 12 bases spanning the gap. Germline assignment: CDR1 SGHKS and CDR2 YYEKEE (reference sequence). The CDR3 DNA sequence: TGTGCCAGCAGCACCACAGGGCCCTCACCCCTCCACTTT. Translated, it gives CASSTTGPSPLHF.

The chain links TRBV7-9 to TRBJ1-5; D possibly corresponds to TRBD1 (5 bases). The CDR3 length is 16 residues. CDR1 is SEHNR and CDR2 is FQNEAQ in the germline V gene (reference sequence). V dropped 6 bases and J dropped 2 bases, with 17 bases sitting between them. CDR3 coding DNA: TGTGCCAGCAGTTCCTCAGGAGGAGGGGGCAATCAGCCCCAGCATTTT. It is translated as CASSSSGGGGNQPQHF. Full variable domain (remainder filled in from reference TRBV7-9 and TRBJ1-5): DTGVSQNPRHKITKRGQNVTFRCDPISEHNRLYWYRQTLGQGPEFLTYFQNEAQLEKSRLLSDRFSAERPKGSFSTLEIQRTEQGDSAMYLCASSSSGGGGNQPQHFGDGTRLSIL.

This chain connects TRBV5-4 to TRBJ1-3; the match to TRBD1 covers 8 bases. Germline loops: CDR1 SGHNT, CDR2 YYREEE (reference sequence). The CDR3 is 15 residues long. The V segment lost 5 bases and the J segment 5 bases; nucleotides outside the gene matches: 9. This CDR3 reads CASSTDGQGRNTIYF. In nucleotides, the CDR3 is TGTGCCAGCAGTACTGACGGACAGGGAAGAAACACCATATATTTT.

CDR3 DNA: TGTGCCAGCAGCCAGAGGGGGACAACTAATGAAAAACTGTTTTTT. Translated, it gives CASSQRGTTNEKLFF. J is TRBJ1-4 and V is TRBV11-1; D perhaps matches TRBD1 (6 bases). The CDR3 has 15 amino acids. The V end was cut by 5 bases, the J end by 0 bases, with 10 bases between. Germline V gives CDR1 SGHAT, CDR2 FQDESV (reference sequence).

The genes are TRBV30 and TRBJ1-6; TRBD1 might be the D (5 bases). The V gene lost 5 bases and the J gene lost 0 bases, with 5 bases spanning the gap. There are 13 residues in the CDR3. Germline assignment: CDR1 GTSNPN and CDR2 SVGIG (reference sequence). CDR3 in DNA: TGTGCCTGGGACAGCTCCTATAATTCACCCCTCCACTTT. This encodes CAWDSSYNSPLHF.

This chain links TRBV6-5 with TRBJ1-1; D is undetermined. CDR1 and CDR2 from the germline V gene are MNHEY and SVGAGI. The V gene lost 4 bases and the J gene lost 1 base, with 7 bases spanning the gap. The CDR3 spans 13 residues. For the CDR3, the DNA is TGTGCCAGCAGTTTCCGACAGAACACTGAAGCTTTCTTT. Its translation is CASSFRQNTEAFF.

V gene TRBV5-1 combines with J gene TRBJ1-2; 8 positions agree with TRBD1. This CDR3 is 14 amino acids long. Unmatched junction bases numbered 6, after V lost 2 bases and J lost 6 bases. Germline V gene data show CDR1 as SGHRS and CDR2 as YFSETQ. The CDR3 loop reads CASSLNPTGDGYTF. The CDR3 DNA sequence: TGCGCCAGCAGCTTAAATCCGACAGGGGATGGCTACACCTTC.

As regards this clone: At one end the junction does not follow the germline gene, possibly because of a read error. CDR3 bases: TGTGTCAGCAGTACTCGACTAGCGGTCTACGAGCAGTACTTC. Residues: CVSSTRLAVYEQYF. V usage is TRBV6-6 and J usage is TRBJ2-7; 9 nucleotides match TRBD2. The CDR3 consists of 14 residues. CDR1 and CDR2 from the germline V gene are MNHNY and SVGAGI (reference sequence).

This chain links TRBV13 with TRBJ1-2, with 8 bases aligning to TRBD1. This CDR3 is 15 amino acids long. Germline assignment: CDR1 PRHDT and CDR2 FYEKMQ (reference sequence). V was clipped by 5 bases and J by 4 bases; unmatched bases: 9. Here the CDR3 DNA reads TGTGCCAGCAGCCCAGGGCCTCAGGGGGCCTATGGCTACACCTTC. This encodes CASSPGPQGAYGYTF.

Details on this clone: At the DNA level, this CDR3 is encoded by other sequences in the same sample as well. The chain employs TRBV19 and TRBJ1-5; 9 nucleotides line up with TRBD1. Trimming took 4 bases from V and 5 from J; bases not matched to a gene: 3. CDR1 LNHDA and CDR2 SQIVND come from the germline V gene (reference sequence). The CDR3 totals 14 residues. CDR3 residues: CASSTTGGYQPQHF. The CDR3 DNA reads TGTGCCAGTAGTACGACAGGGGGTTATCAGCCCCAGCATTTT.

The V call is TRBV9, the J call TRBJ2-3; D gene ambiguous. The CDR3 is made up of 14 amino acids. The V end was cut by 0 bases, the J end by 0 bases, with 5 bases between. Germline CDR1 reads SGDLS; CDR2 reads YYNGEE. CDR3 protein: CASSVALSTDTQYF. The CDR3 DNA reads TGTGCCAGCAGCGTAGCCCTCAGCACAGATACGCAGTATTTT.

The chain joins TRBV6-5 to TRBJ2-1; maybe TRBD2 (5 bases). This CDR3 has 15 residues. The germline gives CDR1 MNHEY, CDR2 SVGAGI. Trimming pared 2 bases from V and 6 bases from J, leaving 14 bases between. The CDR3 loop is CASSYQRRPSNEQFF. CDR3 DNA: TGTGCCAGCAGTTACCAGCGGAGGCCCTCCAATGAGCAGTTCTTC.

DNA of the CDR3: TGTGCCAGCAGTCCCTTTAGCGGGAGTGTGGATACGCAGTATTTT. Encoded protein: CASSPFSGSVDTQYF. The chain is built from TRBV6-5 and TRBJ2-3, with 9 bases lining up with TRBD2. The CDR3 sequence is 15 residues long. Germline V CDR1 and CDR2: MNHEY, SVGAGI. The trim removed 5 bases at V and 6 bases at J, leaving 9 bases unmatched.

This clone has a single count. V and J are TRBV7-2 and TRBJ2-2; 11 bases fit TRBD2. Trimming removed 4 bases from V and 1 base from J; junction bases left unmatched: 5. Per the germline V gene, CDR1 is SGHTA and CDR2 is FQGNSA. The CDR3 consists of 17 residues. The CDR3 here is CASSSRGTSGNTGELFF. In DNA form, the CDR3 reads TGTGCCAGCAGCTCTAGAGGGACTAGCGGGAACACCGGGGAGCTGTTTTTT.

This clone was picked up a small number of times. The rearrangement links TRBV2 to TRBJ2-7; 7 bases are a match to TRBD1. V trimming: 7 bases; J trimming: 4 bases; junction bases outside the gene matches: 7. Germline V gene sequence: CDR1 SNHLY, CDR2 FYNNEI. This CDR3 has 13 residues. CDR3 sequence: CASKRTGKYEQYF. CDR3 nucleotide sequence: TGTGCCAGCAAACGGACAGGAAAGTACGAGCAGTACTTC.

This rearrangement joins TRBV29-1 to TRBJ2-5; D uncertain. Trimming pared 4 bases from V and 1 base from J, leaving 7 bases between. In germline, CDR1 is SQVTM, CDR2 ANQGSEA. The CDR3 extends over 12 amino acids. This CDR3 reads CSVVAPQETQYF. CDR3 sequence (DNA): TGCAGCGTTGTGGCCCCCCAAGAGACCCAGTACTTC.

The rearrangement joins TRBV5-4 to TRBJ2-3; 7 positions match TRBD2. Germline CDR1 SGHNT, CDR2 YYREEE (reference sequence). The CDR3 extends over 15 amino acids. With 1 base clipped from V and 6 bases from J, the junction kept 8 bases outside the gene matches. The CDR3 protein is CASSLRRGEGDTQYF. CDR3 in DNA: TGTGCCAGCAGCTTGCGCCGGGGGGAGGGGGATACGCAGTATTTT.